This entry is about one T cell receptor (beta chain). Its antigen is undetermined. Using its own MiXCR run on the reads, TCRdb lists one record per CDR3 protein. The sample consists of about 180,000 distinct CDR3 sequences, about a fifth of them appearing once. From germline, CDR1 is DFQATT and CDR2 SNEGSKA (reference sequence). The trim removed 1 base at V and 0 bases at J, leaving 2 bases unmatched. The CDR3 has 14 amino acids. This entry comes from a study of T cell repertoires in cytomegalovirus infection. Study details: In the study, CMV epitopes included recently identified HLA-C-restricted and well-studied HLA-B-restricted ones. Public TCR beta signatures indicated both CMV infection and matching HLA type.

Study-level results: CMV carriers with the relevant HLA were identified by cumulative public TCR beta family frequency.

Sequencing used CD8+ T cells from cultured PBMCs, obtained from culture after CMV antigen stimulation. The clonotype originates from a human donor in good health (CMV status not recorded). Some clones in this sample may be carry-over from other donors' samples. J is TRBJ1-1 and V is TRBV20-1, with TRBD1 matching 7 bases. In DNA form, the CDR3 reads TGCAGTGCTAGAGCACAGGGGATGAACACTGAAGCTTTCTTT. Its translation is CSARAQGMNTEAFF.